This paragraph covers one TCR beta chain sequence. Healthy donors acted as controls, with matching for age and sex. These data originate in a study of CD8 T cells in Susac syndrome. RNA amounts of roughly 0.5 to 1 ug underwent reverse transcription with random hexamers. TCRdb used MiXCR to reprocess the immunoSEQ multiplex PCR reads, holding one entry per CDR3 protein. The sample has roughly 130,000 distinct CDR3 sequences; more than 90% are singletons. The sequencing sample was made of CD4+ T cells from PBMCs. The clonotype was recovered from a human donor in good health.

The DNA of the CDR3 is TGTGCCAGCTCACGGTCGGGTACAGGGAACTACAATCAGCCCCAGCATTTT. This encodes CASSRSGTGNYNQPQHF. The V call is TRBV18, the J call TRBJ1-5, with D perhaps matching TRBD1 (6 bases). V was pared by 4 bases and J by 3 bases, with 19 bases between. The CDR3 runs to 17 residues. Germline V CDR1 and CDR2: KGHSH, LQKENI. The variable domain in full, with the rest retrieved from reference TRBV18 and TRBJ1-5, is NAGVMQNPRHLVRRRGQEARLRCSPMKGHSHVYWYRQLPEEGLKFMVYLQKENIIDESGMPKERFSAEFPKEGPSILRIQQVVRGDSAAYFCASSRSGTGNYNQPQHFGDGTRLSIL.